These T cell receptor beta chains were read from a single sample in a study of T cells in localized non-small cell lung cancer. The table came from immunoSEQ multiplex PCR; TCRdb's copy has only in-frame clones and leaves some out. The repertoire holds about 5,200 clones, 30% to 40% seen once, with around 7.3% in the top ten. The material was lung tumor tissue, obtained before any cancer treatment. The receptors were gathered from a female donor at least 60 years old with stage I lung adenocarcinoma. CDR3s include the opening cysteine and the closing phenylalanine or tryptophan. A D gene is named only where the DNA matches it firmly. Clone size is shown for a subset of rows, as once, few, many or a class of expanded clone.

V	length	J	size	D	DNA	CDR3
TRBV12-5	15	TRBJ2-4	NA	TRBD2	TGTGCTAGTGGCGGGTCCGGGACTAGGCAAAACATTCAGTACTTC	CASGGSGTRQNIQYF
TRBV18	16	TRBJ1-5	NA	TRBD1	TGTGCCAGCTCACCTCCGGGACAGGGAGGGCGGCAGCCCCAGCATTTT	CASSPPGQGGRQPQHF
TRBV11-3	14	TRBJ2-3	few	TRBD1	TGTGCCAGCAGCTCAGACAGGGCTTCGGATACGCAGTATTTT	CASSSDRASDTQYF
TRBV28	15	TRBJ2-5	NA	NA	TGTGCCAGCAGTTCCCGGGGCTCGTACCAAGAGACCCAGTACTTC	CASSSRGSYQETQYF
TRBV6-8	12	TRBJ2-7	medium-sized	NA	TGTGCCAGCCGTGGGGGTTTGGGCGAGCAGTACTTC	CASRGGLGEQYF
TRBV6-8	13	TRBJ2-4	NA	NA	TGTGCCAGCAGTACCGGGTCCAAAAACATTCAGTACTTC	CASSTGSKNIQYF
TRBV12-5	15	TRBJ1-1	NA	TRBD1	TGTGCCAGCACCTTGGGACAGGGGTTTAGCACTGAAGCTTTCTTT	CASTLGQGFSTEAFF
TRBV30	14	TRBJ1-5	NA	NA	TGTGCCTGGAGTGGGGGGGCTTGGAATCAGCCCCAGCATTTT	CAWSGGAWNQPQHF
TRBV18	14	TRBJ1-1	few	NA	TGTGCCAGCTCACGATCGACAGGTGCGACTGAAGCTTTCTTT	CASSRSTGATEAFF
TRBV6-8	14	TRBJ2-7	NA	TRBD2	TGTGCCAGCAGTCTCCGGACTAGTCCTGCCGAGCAGTACTTC	CASSLRTSPAEQYF
TRBV6-8	14	TRBJ1-1	few	TRBD1	TGTGCCAGCACCAAGGACAGGGTGAACACTGAAGCTTTCTTT	CASTKDRVNTEAFF
TRBV10-3	12	TRBJ2-3	NA	NA	TGTGCCACTCAAGGGGACATAGATACGCAGTATTTT	CATQGDIDTQYF
TRBV4-1	15	TRBJ1-4	NA	NA	TGCGCCAGCAGCCATCAACAGGGAGCAAATGAAAAACTGTTTTTT	CASSHQQGANEKLFF
TRBV11-3	15	TRBJ1-2	few	NA	TGTGCCAGCAGCGAGGGGGAACAGACTTACTATGGCTACACCTTC	CASSEGEQTYYGYTF
TRBV5-1	14	TRBJ1-1	NA	TRBD1	TGCGCCAGCAGTGATACAGGGGGCACCACTGAAGCTTTCTTT	CASSDTGGTTEAFF
TRBV14	14	TRBJ1-1	few	NA	TGTGCCAGCAGCCAAGACAGGGTTTACACTGAAGCTTTCTTT	CASSQDRVYTEAFF
TRBV9	13	TRBJ2-3	NA	NA	TGTGCCAGCAGTGAAGTGAAAACAGATACGCAGTATTTT	CASSEVKTDTQYF
TRBV6-8	14	TRBJ2-2	NA	NA	TGTGCCAGCAGTGCCTCCCCGGGCACCGGGGAGCTGTTTTTT	CASSASPGTGELFF
TRBV11-3	15	TRBJ1-1	few	NA	TGTGCCAGCAGCACCTTAGACAGGAGAGGTACTGAAGCTTTCTTT	CASSTLDRRGTEAFF
TRBV9	13	TRBJ2-3	NA	TRBD2	TGTGCCAGCAGCCGGGGGGACGGGTCCACGCAGTATTTT	CASSRGDGSTQYF